The TCR beta chain under discussion was sequenced for a study of blood T cell repertoires in COVID-19. Assay: immunoSEQ multiplex PCR; the TCRdb copy retains only in-frame clones and omits some. The sample carries fewer than 65,000 clones, roughly 90% recorded once. The CDR3 has 15 residues. Germline CDR1 LNHDA, CDR2 SQIVND (reference sequence). V was trimmed by 5 bases and J by 0 bases, leaving 10 bases between them. The sequence was collected from a human donor in a cohort sampled during active COVID-19. Sequencing was carried out using peripheral blood. The genes are TRBV19 and TRBJ1-4, with D perhaps matching TRBD1 (5 bases). The CDR3 loop reads CASSGGDATNEKLFF. CDR3 in DNA: TGTGCCAGTAGTGGAGGGGATGCAACTAATGAAAAACTGTTTTTT. The entire variable domain, with the rest obtained from reference TRBV19 and TRBJ1-4, is as follows: DGGITQSPKYLFRKEGQNVTLSCEQNLNHDAMYWYRQDPGQGLRLIYYSQIVNDFQKGDIAEGYSVSREKKESFPLTVTSAQKNPTAFYLCASSGGDATNEKLFFGSGTQLSVL.